The 3 T cell receptor beta chains listed next were all sequenced from one sample in a study of blood T cells in healthy people across ages. It was with a sample-barcoded 5' primer and a J-beta primer mix that a second PCR of roughly 7 to 12 cycles was run. TCRdb recomputed calls from the 5' RACE reads with MiXCR, one row per CDR3 protein. The table lists under 2,000,000 distinct CDR3 sequences, around 48% of them singletons. Sequencing input: blood. Every receptor here comes from a middle-aged woman in good health.

The chain links TRBV7-8 to TRBJ2-7; TRBD1 is a possible D gene (5 bases). The V end lost 4 bases, the J end lost 2 bases, and 12 bases lay between the germline ends. Looked up from germline, CDR1 is SGHVS and CDR2 is FQNEAQ. The CDR3 has 14 residues. As DNA, the CDR3 is TGTGCCAGCAGCTGGGGCCCCTCCCCCTACGAGCAGTACTTC. This gives the protein CASSWGPSPYEQYF.

This sequence joins TRBV29-1 and TRBJ2-7; TRBD2 aligns across 7 bases. Germline trimming cut 7 bases from V and 7 bases from J; bases unmatched to any gene: 13. CDR3 length: 13 residues. Germline V gene data show CDR1 as SQVTM and CDR2 as ANQGSEA. The CDR3 loop reads CSAPNPTGGEQYF. CDR3 coding DNA: TGCAGCGCCCCAAACCCGACCGGGGGGGAGCAGTACTTC.

V is TRBV19 and J is TRBJ2-1, with 7 bases matching TRBD1. The germline CDR1 and CDR2 sequences are LNHDA and SQIVND (reference sequence). The length of the CDR3 is 15 residues. Unmatched junction bases numbered 10, after V lost 9 bases and J lost 2 bases. The CDR3 region is CASTFTGTAYNEQFF. DNA for the CDR3: TGTGCCAGCACCTTTACCGGGACAGCCTACAATGAGCAGTTCTTC.